These 21 T cell receptor beta chains share one sample of origin, sequenced in a study of response to subunit inactivated influenza vaccine. Each CDR3 protein gets one entry after TCRdb re-called the RT-PCR reads with MiXCR. This sample has 650,000 to 800,000 distinct CDR3 sequences, with around 14% found just once. The material was PBMCs from blood, obtained less than 15 days before vaccination. The source is a man between 45 and 60 years old who received an inactivated influenza vaccine.

This clonotype was detected a few times. This sequence joins TRBV6-4 and TRBJ2-3, with D possibly TRBD2 on 5 matching bases. CDR1 and CDR2 (germline): MRHNA, SNTAGT. The V end lost 2 bases, the J end lost 5 bases, and 14 bases lay between the germline ends. The CDR3 totals 15 residues. CDR3 in amino acids: CASSDTGSLGDTQYF. DNA for the CDR3: TGTGCCAGCAGTGACACGGGGAGCTTAGGAGATACGCAGTATTTT.

This clonotype was counted only a few times. The CDR3, as DNA: TGCAGTGCTAGGTCGACAGGGTTGAGAGAAGCTTTCTTT. It encodes CSARSTGLREAFF. The chain is built from TRBV20-1 and TRBJ1-1, with 7 bases identical to TRBD1. Trimming cost V 3 bases and J 8 bases; bases outside gene matches: 9. There are 13 residues in the CDR3. Germline CDR1 DFQATT, CDR2 SNEGSKA (reference sequence).

This rearrangement joins TRBV3-1 to TRBJ2-7; 8 bases are a match to TRBD1. The ends lost 5 bases at V and 3 bases at J; junction bases unmatched: 6. The CDR3 has 14 amino acids. Germline CDR1 and CDR2: LGHDT and YNNKEL (reference sequence). CDR3 coding DNA: TGTGCCAGCAGCGCCGGGACAGGATACTACGAGCAGTACTTC. It translates to CASSAGTGYYEQYF.

This clonotype has just a few counts. The rearrangement uses TRBV27 and TRBJ2-1; 9 bases map to TRBD2. This CDR3 is built from 15 residues. Per the germline V gene, CDR1 is MNHEY and CDR2 is SMNVEV (reference sequence). V dropped 3 bases and J dropped 5; count of bases not matched to a gene: 5. The CDR3 protein is CASSFFSGSHNEQFF. In DNA form, the CDR3 reads TGTGCCAGCAGTTTTTTTAGCGGGAGCCACAATGAGCAGTTCTTC.

The chain has TRBV7-3 and TRBJ2-7; no clear D gene. Germline lookup yields CDR1 SGHTA and CDR2 FQGTGA. V was clipped by 5 bases and J by 3 bases, with 11 bases between them. This CDR3 comprises 13 residues. CDR3 region: CASSTGSGYEQYF. CDR3 sequence (DNA): TGTGCCAGCAGCACTGGATCGGGCTACGAGCAGTACTTC.

This clonotype has ten or more counts. This chain links TRBV3-1 with TRBJ1-5; D is unresolved. This CDR3 spans 12 amino acids. The germline gives CDR1 LGHDT, CDR2 YNNKEL (reference sequence). V lost 5 bases and J 0 bases, leaving 2 bases between the germline ends. CDR3 in amino acids: CASSFSNQPQHF. The CDR3 region has the DNA TGTGCCAGCAGCTTTAGCAATCAGCCCCAGCATTTT.

V and J are TRBV29-1 and TRBJ1-1; D is unclear. Germline assignment: CDR1 SQVTM and CDR2 ANQGSEA. This CDR3 region has 13 residues. Trimming removed 4 bases from V and 2 bases from J, with 11 bases in between. The DNA of the CDR3 is TGCAGCGTTGTACGGCAACCAAACACTGAAGCTTTCTTT. Translating it yields CSVVRQPNTEAFF.

V and J are TRBV6-6 and TRBJ2-2; D is unresolved. The germline V gene encodes CDR1 MNHNY and CDR2 SVGAGI (reference sequence). V dropped 6 bases and J dropped 7 bases, with 9 bases sitting between them. CDR3 size: 12 residues. The CDR3 nucleotides are TGTGCCAGCAGCTATCAGATCGGGGAGCTGTTTTTT. It specifies CASSYQIGELFF.

The V call is TRBV14, the J call TRBJ2-1; 12 bases are a match to TRBD2. The V segment lost 4 bases and the J segment 7 bases; nucleotides outside the gene matches: 11. Germline CDR1 is SGHDN and CDR2 is FVKESK. CDR3 size: 17 residues. The CDR3 reads CASSLSSGLAGINEQFF. The CDR3 bases are TGTGCCAGCAGCCTCTCTTCCGGACTAGCGGGGATAAATGAGCAGTTCTTC.

There are many counts of this clonotype. The V gene is TRBV10-3, the J gene TRBJ2-3; possibly TRBD1 for D (6 bases). V gave up 6 bases and J gave up 5 bases, with 24 bases separating them. The CDR3 sequence is 17 residues long. The V gene's germline CDR1 is ENHRY and CDR2 SYGVKD. This CDR3 reads CAIRRNRVGRVKDTQYF. The DNA for the CDR3 is TGTGCCATCAGGAGAAACAGGGTTGGGCGTGTGAAAGATACGCAGTATTTT.

The gene calls are TRBV18 and TRBJ2-1; 8 bases match TRBD2. J was trimmed by 9 bases and V by 4 bases; bases with no gene match: 11. The CDR3 runs 15 residues. Looked up from germline, CDR1 is KGHSH and CDR2 is LQKENI. CDR3 loop: CASSRDSGTLGEQFF. CDR3 in DNA: TGTGCCAGCTCACGGGATAGCGGGACGCTCGGTGAGCAGTTCTTC.

This chain uses TRBV9 with TRBJ2-2, with TRBD2 identical over 7 bases. V shed 3 bases, J shed 7 bases, and the junction held 9 bases outside the gene matches. The CDR3 runs 15 residues. Germline lookup yields CDR1 SGDLS and CDR2 YYNGEE. The CDR3 DNA reads TGTGCCAGCAGCGAGAGCGGGACGGTGGGCGGGGAGCTGTTTTTT. Translated: CASSESGTVGGELFF.

The chain has TRBV20-1 and TRBJ2-2; perhaps D is TRBD1 or TRBD2 (6 bases each). CDR1 and CDR2 (germline): DFQATT, SNEGSKA (reference sequence). Trimming shortened V by 3 bases and J by 4 bases, and 15 bases separated the two germline ends. This CDR3 has 15 residues. The CDR3 coding sequence is TGCAGTGCTAGGAGGGGGGACGGGGGCACCGGGGAGCTGTTTTTT. The encoded protein is CSARRGDGGTGELFF.

This clonotype was seen more than once but under ten times. V usage is TRBV27 and J usage is TRBJ2-1, with a tentative D call TRBD2 (5 bases). The germline gives CDR1 MNHEY, CDR2 SMNVEV (reference sequence). Trimming shortened V by 6 bases and J by 5 bases, and 20 bases separated the two germline ends. The CDR3 contains 16 residues. Here the CDR3 reads CASRFLTRGRDNEQFF. In DNA form, the CDR3 reads TGTGCCAGCAGGTTCCTGACCCGGGGTAGGGACAATGAGCAGTTCTTC.

This clonotype turned up a few times. This rearrangement joins TRBV11-1 to TRBJ1-1; 10 bases are shared with TRBD1. V dropped 6 bases and J dropped 4; count of bases not matched to a gene: 17. The V gene's germline CDR1 is SGHAT and CDR2 FQDESV (reference sequence). The CDR3 totals 18 residues. In nucleotides, the CDR3 is TGTGCCAGCAGTCGGGACAGGGGACTTCTCCGTCAGGTCACTGAAGCTTTCTTT. It specifies CASSRDRGLLRQVTEAFF.

This clonotype was found a few times. This chain uses TRBV20-1 with TRBJ2-1, with TRBD2 matching over 14 bases. Losses at the gene ends were 6 bases for V and 7 bases for J; bases not matched to a gene: 5. The CDR3 runs to 14 residues. Germline lookup yields CDR1 DFQATT and CDR2 SNEGSKA (reference sequence). CDR3 DNA: TGCAGTGCCCGACTAGCGGGAGGGGGGAATGAGCAGTTCTTC. Protein product: CSARLAGGGNEQFF.

This clonotype was observed a handful of times. The V call is TRBV10-1, the J call TRBJ1-1; weak D call: TRBD1 (6 bases). CDR1 is WNHNN, CDR2 SYGVQD, per germline (reference sequence). Trimming pared 3 bases from V and 0 bases from J, leaving 11 bases between. CDR3 length equals 15 residues. The DNA for the CDR3 is TGCGCCAGCAGTGACCAACAGGGCTTGAACACTGAAGCTTTCTTT. It is translated as CASSDQQGLNTEAFF.

This clonotype showed up many times. V and J are TRBV5-1 and TRBJ1-6; the match to TRBD1 covers 10 bases. CDR3 length: 13 residues. CDR1 and CDR2 (germline): SGHRS, YFSETQ. V shed 4 bases and J 16 bases; nucleotides not matched to a gene: 8. For the CDR3, the DNA is TGCGCCAGCAGCCCTTCGACAGGGGGCCTACTCCACTTT. Its translation is CASSPSTGGLLHF.

This clonotype was counted many times. The chain joins TRBV11-1 to TRBJ1-1; D possibly corresponds to TRBD1 (5 bases). There are 14 residues in the CDR3. V lost 5 bases, J lost 6 bases, and 16 bases lay in between. Per the germline V gene, CDR1 is SGHAT and CDR2 is FQDESV (reference sequence). The CDR3 loop is CASSIQANRAEAFF. The CDR3 DNA reads TGTGCCAGCAGCATACAGGCGAACCGCGCTGAAGCTTTCTTT.

This clonotype was counted between two and nine times. A read error may produce the germline difference seen at one junction end. V is TRBV12-3 or TRBV12-4 and J is TRBJ2-7; 10 bases match TRBD2. The CDR3 totals 13 residues. The chain's CDR3 is CASTLAGGNEQYF. Here the CDR3 DNA reads TGTGCCAGCACTTTAGCGGGAGGAAACGAGCAGTACTTC.

This clonotype was seen only a few times. V gene TRBV5-1 combines with J gene TRBJ2-1; D is unclear. V lost 5 bases and J lost 6, with 15 bases in between. Germline assignment: CDR1 SGHRS and CDR2 YFSETQ. The CDR3 spans 14 residues. The CDR3 protein is CASRPDNFPNEQFF. CDR3 in DNA: TGCGCCAGCAGACCCGACAATTTCCCCAATGAGCAGTTCTTC.